This TCR beta chain was identified in a study of T cells after somatic rescue of genetic block. Libraries were prepared by immunoSEQ multiplex PCR; TCRdb keeps only in-frame clonotypes and omits some of them. In the table there are under 150,000 clones, under 95% of which are singletons. Deletions cut 6 bases from V and 3 bases from J, with 15 bases between. This CDR3 is 14 amino acids long. The germline gives CDR1 SGHAT, CDR2 FQNNGV. The sequencing input was peripheral blood mononuclear cells (PBMCs). The rearrangement links TRBV11-2 to TRBJ2-7; D uncertain. The receptor's source is a young woman. The DNA for the CDR3 is TGTGCCAGCAGTCCCGACGACAAGCTCTACGAGCAGTACTTC. This sequence encodes CASSPDDKLYEQYF.